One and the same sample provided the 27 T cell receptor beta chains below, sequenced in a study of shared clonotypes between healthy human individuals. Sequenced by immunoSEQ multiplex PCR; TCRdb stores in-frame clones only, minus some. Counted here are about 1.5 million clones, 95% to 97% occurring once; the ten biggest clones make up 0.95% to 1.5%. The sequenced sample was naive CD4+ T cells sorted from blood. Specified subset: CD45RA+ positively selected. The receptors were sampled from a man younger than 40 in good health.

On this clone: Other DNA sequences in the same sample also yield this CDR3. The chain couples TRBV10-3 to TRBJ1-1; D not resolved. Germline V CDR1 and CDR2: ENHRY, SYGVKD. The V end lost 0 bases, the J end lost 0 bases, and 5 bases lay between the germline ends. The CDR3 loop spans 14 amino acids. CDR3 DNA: TGTGCCATCAGTGAGTCAGGAATGAACACTGAAGCTTTCTTT. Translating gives CAISESGMNTEAFF.

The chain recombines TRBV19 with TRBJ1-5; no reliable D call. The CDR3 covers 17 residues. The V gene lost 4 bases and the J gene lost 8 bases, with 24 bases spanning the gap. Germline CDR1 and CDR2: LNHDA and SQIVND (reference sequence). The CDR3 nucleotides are TGTGCCAGTAGTACCCATCGAAGCACGGCGGGGTTCGAGCCCCAGCATTTT. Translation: CASSTHRSTAGFEPQHF.

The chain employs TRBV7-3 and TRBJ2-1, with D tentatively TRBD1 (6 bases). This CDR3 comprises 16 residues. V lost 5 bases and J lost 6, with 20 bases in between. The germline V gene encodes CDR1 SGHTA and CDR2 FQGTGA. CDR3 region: CASSALSIIRGNEQFF. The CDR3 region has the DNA TGTGCCAGCAGCGCACTATCGATAATCAGGGGCAATGAGCAGTTCTTC.

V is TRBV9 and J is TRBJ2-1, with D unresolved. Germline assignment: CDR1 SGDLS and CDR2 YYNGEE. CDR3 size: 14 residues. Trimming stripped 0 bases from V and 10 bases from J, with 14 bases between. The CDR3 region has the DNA TGTGCCAGCAGCGTAGGTACGGTACAGAGGGAGCAGTTCTTC. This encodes CASSVGTVQREQFF.

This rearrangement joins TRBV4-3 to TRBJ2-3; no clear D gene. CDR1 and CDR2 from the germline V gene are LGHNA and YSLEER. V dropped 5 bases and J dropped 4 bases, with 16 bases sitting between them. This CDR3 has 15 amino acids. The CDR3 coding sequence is TGCGCCAGCAGCTCAGATCAGTCAGAGGCAGATACGCAGTATTTT. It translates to CASSSDQSEADTQYF.

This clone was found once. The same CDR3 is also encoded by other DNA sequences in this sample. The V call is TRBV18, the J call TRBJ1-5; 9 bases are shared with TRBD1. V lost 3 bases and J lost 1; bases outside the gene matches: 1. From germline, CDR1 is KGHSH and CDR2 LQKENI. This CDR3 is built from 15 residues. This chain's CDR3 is CASSPGTGSNQPQHF. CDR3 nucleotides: TGTGCCAGCTCACCCGGGACAGGGAGCAATCAGCCCCAGCATTTT.

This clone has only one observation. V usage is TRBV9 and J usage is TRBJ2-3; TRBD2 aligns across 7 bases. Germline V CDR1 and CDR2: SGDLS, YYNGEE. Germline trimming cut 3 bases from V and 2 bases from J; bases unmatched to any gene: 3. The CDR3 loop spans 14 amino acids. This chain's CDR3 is CASSGREYTDTQYF. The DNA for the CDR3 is TGTGCCAGCAGCGGGCGGGAGTACACAGATACGCAGTATTTT.

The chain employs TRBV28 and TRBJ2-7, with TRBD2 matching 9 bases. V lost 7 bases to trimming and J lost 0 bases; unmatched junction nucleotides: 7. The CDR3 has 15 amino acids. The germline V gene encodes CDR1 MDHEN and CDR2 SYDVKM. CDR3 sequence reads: CASTLGGRASYEQYF. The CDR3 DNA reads TGTGCCAGCACCTTGGGCGGGAGGGCCTCCTACGAGCAGTACTTC.

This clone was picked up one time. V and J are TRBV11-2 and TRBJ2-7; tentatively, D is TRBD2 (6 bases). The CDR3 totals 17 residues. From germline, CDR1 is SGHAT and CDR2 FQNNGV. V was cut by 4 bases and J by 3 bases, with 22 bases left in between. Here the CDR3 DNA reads TGTGCCAGCAGCTCCCCTCACCCCCTCTCGGGGGACTACGAGCAGTACTTC. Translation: CASSSPHPLSGDYEQYF.

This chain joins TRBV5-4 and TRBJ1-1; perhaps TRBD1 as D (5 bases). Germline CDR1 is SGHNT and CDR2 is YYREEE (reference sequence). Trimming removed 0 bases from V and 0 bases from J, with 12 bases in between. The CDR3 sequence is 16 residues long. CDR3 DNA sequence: TGTGCCAGCAGCTTGGGACAGACCACGATGAACACTGAAGCTTTCTTT. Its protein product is CASSLGQTTMNTEAFF.

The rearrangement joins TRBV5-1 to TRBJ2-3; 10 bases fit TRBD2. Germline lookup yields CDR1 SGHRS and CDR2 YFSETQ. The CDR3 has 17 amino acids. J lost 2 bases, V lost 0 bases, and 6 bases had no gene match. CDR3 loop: CASSLDVAGGATDTQYF. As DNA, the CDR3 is TGCGCCAGCAGCTTGGACGTAGCGGGAGGTGCCACAGATACGCAGTATTTT.

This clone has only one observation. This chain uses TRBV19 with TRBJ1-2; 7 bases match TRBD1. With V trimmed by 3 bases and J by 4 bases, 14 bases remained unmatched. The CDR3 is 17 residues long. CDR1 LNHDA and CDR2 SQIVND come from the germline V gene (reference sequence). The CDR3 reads CASSMSRTTGFSYGYTF. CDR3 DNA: TGTGCCAGTAGTATGTCCCGGACGACAGGGTTTTCCTATGGCTACACCTTC. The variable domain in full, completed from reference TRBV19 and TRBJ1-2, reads DGGITQSPKYLFRKEGQNVTLSCEQNLNHDAMYWYRQDPGQGLRLIYYSQIVNDFQKGDIAEGYSVSREKKESFPLTVTSAQKNPTAFYLCASSMSRTTGFSYGYTFGSGTRLTVV.

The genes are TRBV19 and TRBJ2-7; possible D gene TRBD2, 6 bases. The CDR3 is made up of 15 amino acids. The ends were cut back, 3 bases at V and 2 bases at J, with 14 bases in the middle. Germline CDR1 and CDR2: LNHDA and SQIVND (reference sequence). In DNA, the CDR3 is TGTGCCAGTAGTATCCTCCATAGCGGAACCTACGAGCAGTACTTC. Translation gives CASSILHSGTYEQYF.

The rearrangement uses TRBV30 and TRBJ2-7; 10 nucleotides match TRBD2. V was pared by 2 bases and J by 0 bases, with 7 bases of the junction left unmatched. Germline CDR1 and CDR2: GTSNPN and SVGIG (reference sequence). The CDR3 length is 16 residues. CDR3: CAWSRSGRAGSYEQYF. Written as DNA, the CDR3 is TGTGCCTGGAGTCGGAGCGGGAGGGCTGGCTCCTACGAGCAGTACTTC.

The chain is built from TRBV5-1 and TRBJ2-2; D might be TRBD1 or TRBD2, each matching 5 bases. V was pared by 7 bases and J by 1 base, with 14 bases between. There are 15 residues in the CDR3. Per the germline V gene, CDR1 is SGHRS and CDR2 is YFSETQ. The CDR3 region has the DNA TGCGCCAGCGCGAGGGACGGCCGGAACACCGGGGAGCTGTTTTTT. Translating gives CASARDGRNTGELFF. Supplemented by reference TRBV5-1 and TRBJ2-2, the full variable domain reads KAGVTQTPRYLIKTRGQQVTLSCSPISGHRSVSWYQQTPGQGLQFLFEYFSETQRNKGNFPGRFSGRQFSNSRSEMNVSTLELGDSALYLCASARDGRNTGELFFGEGSRLTVL.

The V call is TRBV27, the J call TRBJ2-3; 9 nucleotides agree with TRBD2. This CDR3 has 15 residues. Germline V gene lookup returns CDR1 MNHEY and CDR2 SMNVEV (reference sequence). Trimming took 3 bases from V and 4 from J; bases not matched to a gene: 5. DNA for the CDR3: TGTGCCAGCAGTTTTGCGGGAGGGCTCGCAGATACGCAGTATTTT. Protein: CASSFAGGLADTQYF.

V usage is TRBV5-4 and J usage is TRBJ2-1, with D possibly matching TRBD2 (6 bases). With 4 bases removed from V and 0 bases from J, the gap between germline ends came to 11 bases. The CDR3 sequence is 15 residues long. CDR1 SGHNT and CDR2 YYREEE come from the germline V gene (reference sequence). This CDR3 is CASSGGTDSYNEQFF. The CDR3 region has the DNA TGTGCCAGCAGCGGAGGGACCGACTCCTACAATGAGCAGTTCTTC.

The CDR3 is CASSPSRTENTGELFF. DNA of the CDR3: TGTGCCAGCTCACCATCTAGGACAGAAAACACCGGGGAGCTGTTTTTT. This chain links TRBV18 with TRBJ2-2; weak D call: TRBD1 (6 bases). CDR1 is KGHSH, CDR2 LQKENI, per germline. This CDR3 is 16 amino acids long. The V and J ends lost 2 bases and 2 bases respectively, with 12 bases between them.

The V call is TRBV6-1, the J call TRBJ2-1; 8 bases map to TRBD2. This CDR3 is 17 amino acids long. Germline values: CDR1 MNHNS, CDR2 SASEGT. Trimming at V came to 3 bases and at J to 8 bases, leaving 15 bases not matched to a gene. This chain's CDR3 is CASSEPRPGLVGYEQFF. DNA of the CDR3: TGTGCCAGCAGTGAGCCTCGCCCGGGACTAGTGGGATATGAGCAGTTCTTC.

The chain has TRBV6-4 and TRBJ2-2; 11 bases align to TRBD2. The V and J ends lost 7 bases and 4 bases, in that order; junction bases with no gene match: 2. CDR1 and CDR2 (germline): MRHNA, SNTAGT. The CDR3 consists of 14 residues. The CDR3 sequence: CASKGLAGTGELFF. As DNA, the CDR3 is TGTGCCAGCAAAGGACTAGCGGGCACCGGGGAGCTGTTTTTT.

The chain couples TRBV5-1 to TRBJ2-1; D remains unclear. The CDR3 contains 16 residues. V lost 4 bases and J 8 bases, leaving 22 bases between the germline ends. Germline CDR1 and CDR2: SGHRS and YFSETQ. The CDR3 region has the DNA TGCGCCAGCAGCGAAGAAGCGACGTTTTACAACGATGAGCAGTTCTTC. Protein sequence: CASSEEATFYNDEQFF.

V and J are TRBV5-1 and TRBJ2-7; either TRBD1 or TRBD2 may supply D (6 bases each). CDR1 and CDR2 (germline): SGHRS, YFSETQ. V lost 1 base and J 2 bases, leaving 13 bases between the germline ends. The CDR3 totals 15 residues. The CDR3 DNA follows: TGCGCCAGCAGCTTGATGGGGGGCACGACCTACGAGCAGTACTTC. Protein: CASSLMGGTTYEQYF.

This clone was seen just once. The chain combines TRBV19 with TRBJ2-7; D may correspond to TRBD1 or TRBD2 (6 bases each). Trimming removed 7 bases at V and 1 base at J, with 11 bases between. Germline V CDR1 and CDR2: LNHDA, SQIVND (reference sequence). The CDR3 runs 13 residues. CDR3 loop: CASKEGGSYEQYF. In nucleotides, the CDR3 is TGTGCCAGTAAAGAAGGGGGGTCCTACGAGCAGTACTTC.

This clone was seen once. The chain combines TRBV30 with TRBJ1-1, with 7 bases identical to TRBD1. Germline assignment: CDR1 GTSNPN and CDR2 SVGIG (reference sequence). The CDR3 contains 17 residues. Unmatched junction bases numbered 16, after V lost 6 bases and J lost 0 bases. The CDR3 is CACNRDSLLFMNTEAFF. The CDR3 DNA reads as TGTGCCTGTAACCGGGACAGCCTCCTCTTTATGAACACTGAAGCTTTCTTT.

The CDR3 coding sequence is TGTGCCAGCAGCTTAGAGGGGGGCGCTGAAGCTTTCTTT. This sequence encodes CASSLEGGAEAFF. This sequence joins TRBV7-9 and TRBJ1-1, with D perhaps matching TRBD1 (6 bases). The germline V gene has CDR1 SEHNR and CDR2 FQNEAQ (reference sequence). Trimming removed 1 base from V and 6 bases from J, with 9 bases in between. The CDR3 extends over 13 amino acids. Full variable domain (remainder filled in from reference TRBV7-9 and TRBJ1-1): DTGVSQNPRHKITKRGQNVTFRCDPISEHNRLYWYRQTLGQGPEFLTYFQNEAQLEKSRLLSDRFSAERPKGSFSTLEIQRTEQGDSAMYLCASSLEGGAEAFFGQGTRLTVV.

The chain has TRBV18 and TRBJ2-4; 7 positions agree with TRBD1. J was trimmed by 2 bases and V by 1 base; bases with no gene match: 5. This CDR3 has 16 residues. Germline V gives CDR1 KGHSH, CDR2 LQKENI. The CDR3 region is CASSPLTGASKNIQYF. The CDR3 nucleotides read TGTGCCAGCTCACCACTAACAGGGGCTTCCAAAAACATTCAGTACTTC. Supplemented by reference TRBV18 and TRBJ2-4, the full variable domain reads NAGVMQNPRHLVRRRGQEARLRCSPMKGHSHVYWYRQLPEEGLKFMVYLQKENIIDESGMPKERFSAEFPKEGPSILRIQQVVRGDSAAYFCASSPLTGASKNIQYFGAGTRLSVL.

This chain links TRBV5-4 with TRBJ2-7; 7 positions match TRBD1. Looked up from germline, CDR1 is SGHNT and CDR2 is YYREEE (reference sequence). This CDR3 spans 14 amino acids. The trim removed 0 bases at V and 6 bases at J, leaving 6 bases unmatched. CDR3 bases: TGTGCCAGCAGCTTGGCGCAGGGGGTGGCCGAGCAGTACTTC. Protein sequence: CASSLAQGVAEQYF.